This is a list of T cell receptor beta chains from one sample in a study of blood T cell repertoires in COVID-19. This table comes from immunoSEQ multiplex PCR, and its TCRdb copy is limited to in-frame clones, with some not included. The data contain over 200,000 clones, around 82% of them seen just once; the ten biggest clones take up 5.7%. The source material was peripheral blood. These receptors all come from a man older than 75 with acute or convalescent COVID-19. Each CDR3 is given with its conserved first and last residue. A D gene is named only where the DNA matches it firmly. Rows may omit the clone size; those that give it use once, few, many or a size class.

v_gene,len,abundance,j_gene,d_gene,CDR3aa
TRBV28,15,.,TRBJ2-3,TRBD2,CASIDGGGMVDTQYF
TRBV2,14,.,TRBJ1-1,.,CASSERQLNTEAFF
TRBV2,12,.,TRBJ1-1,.,CATATGNTEAFF
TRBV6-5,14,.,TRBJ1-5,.,CASRRGQSNQPQHF
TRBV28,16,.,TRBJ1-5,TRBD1,CASSFYRQGGNQPQHF
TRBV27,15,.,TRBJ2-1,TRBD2,CASSLTGLAMYEQFF
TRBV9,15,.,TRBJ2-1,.,CASSADHGIYNEQFF
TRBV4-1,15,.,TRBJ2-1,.,CASSRGGSSYNEQFF
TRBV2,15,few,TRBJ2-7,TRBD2,CASSADRTRGDEQYF
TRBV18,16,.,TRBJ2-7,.,CASSPRIARGGDEQYF
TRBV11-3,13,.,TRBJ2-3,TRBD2,CASSFSGADTQYF
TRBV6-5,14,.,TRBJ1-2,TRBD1,CASSRQGVTSGYTF
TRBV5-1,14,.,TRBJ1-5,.,CASSLLPGNQPQHF
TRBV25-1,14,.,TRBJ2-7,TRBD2,CATRKTSVDTKQYF
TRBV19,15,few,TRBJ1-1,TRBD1,CASSTTTGRNTEAFF
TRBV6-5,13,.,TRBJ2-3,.,CASSVQGSDTQYF
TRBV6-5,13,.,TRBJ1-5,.,CASRQSSNQPQHF
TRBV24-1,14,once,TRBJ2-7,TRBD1,CATSGGQGIYEQYF
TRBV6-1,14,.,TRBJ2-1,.,CASSEAVLVHEQFF
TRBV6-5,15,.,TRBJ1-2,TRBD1,CASSYSTPGQGVFTF
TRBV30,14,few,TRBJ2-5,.,CAWSGQVLQETQYF
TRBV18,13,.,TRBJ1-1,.,CASSPEAKSEAFF
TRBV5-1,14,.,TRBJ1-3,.,CASSPGGIGNTIYF
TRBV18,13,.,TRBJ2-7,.,CASSPQDLYEQYF
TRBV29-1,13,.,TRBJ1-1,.,CSVSGFMNTEAFF